The sequence of this T cell receptor (beta chain) was determined in a study of blood T cell repertoires in COVID-19. Study-wide background: In each case, the material was cDNA or gDNA derived from T cells, B-cell-depleted T cells, or PBMCs.

V dropped 8 bases and J dropped 5 bases, with 10 bases sitting between them. Germline CDR1 and CDR2: MNHEY and SVGAGI. This CDR3 region has 13 residues. Profiled with immunoSEQ multiplex PCR; TCRdb holds only in-frame clones, not every one. The sample yields under 85,000 clones, approximately 84% seen once. The sequence came from a human donor in a cohort sampled during active COVID-19. The sample comprised peripheral blood. The gene calls are TRBV6-5 and TRBJ1-6; unclear D gene. The CDR3 loop reads CASHRDNNSPLHF. The CDR3 region has the DNA TGTGCCAGCCACCGGGATAATAATTCACCCCTCCACTTT.